A selection of T cell receptor beta chains follows, all from one sample in a study of T-cell memory formation after mild COVID-19. TCRdb reanalysed the 5' RACE reads using MiXCR and keeps one entry per CDR3 protein. The data show 400,000 to 500,000 distinct CDR3 sequences, 15% to 20% seen once. The sequenced material came from PBMCs or a T cell subset sorted from them (not recorded which). The receptors originated from a man younger than 30 who had mild COVID-19 (a few samples of this study predate the infection). Cell type and time point are not known. CDR3s leave out the opening cysteine and the closing phenylalanine or tryptophan. The D gene is left open where the match is weak. The size of a clone is reported for some rows only, either as once, few or many, or as a class for expanded clones.

d_call: TRBD1; v_call: TRBV7-2; j_call: TRBJ1-5; clone_size: NA; cdr3_aa: ASSLDRQGGQPQH
d_call: NA; v_call: TRBV7-7; j_call: TRBJ2-3; clone_size: NA; cdr3_aa: ASSQGGYRTDTQY
d_call: NA; v_call: TRBV20-1; j_call: TRBJ2-7; clone_size: NA; cdr3_aa: SARDLIVYEQY
d_call: TRBD2; v_call: TRBV12-3/TRBV12-4; j_call: TRBJ2-6; clone_size: many; cdr3_aa: ASSPGGGSGANVLT
d_call: NA; v_call: TRBV7-8; j_call: TRBJ2-7; clone_size: many; cdr3_aa: ASSRGTVLSYEQY
d_call: TRBD1; v_call: TRBV20-1; j_call: TRBJ2-5; clone_size: NA; cdr3_aa: SATGGQETQY
d_call: TRBD2; v_call: TRBV2; j_call: TRBJ2-3; clone_size: once; cdr3_aa: ASTLGGGGRTDTQY
d_call: NA; v_call: TRBV5-5; j_call: TRBJ1-4; clone_size: NA; cdr3_aa: ASSLYRVTNEKLF
d_call: TRBD1; v_call: TRBV12-3/TRBV12-4; j_call: TRBJ1-2; clone_size: NA; cdr3_aa: ASSWTGGFYGYT
d_call: NA; v_call: TRBV5-1; j_call: TRBJ1-4; clone_size: few; cdr3_aa: ASSINSRRDEKLF
d_call: NA; v_call: TRBV24-1; j_call: TRBJ1-5; clone_size: NA; cdr3_aa: ATSVDQPQH
d_call: NA; v_call: TRBV7-8; j_call: TRBJ1-5; clone_size: NA; cdr3_aa: ASSLQGRVGSNQPQH
d_call: NA; v_call: TRBV5-1; j_call: TRBJ1-2; clone_size: few; cdr3_aa: ASHPGTGASGGYT
d_call: NA; v_call: TRBV28; j_call: TRBJ1-5; clone_size: few; cdr3_aa: ASSSHQPQH
d_call: TRBD1; v_call: TRBV5-1; j_call: TRBJ2-4; clone_size: few; cdr3_aa: ASSVSPGQGSIQY
d_call: TRBD2; v_call: TRBV20-1; j_call: TRBJ2-3; clone_size: NA; cdr3_aa: SAYGLAEADTQY
d_call: TRBD2; v_call: TRBV5-4; j_call: TRBJ2-5; clone_size: few; cdr3_aa: ASSLDGGTSRIQY
d_call: NA; v_call: TRBV6-2/TRBV6-3; j_call: TRBJ2-3; clone_size: few; cdr3_aa: ASMSGARGTDTQY
d_call: NA; v_call: TRBV3-1; j_call: TRBJ2-1; clone_size: NA; cdr3_aa: ASSQGGSYAGLNEQF
d_call: NA; v_call: TRBV7-2; j_call: TRBJ2-7; clone_size: many; cdr3_aa: ASSSPYEQY
d_call: TRBD1; v_call: TRBV11-2; j_call: TRBJ1-5; clone_size: many; cdr3_aa: ASSSRGGQHQPQH
d_call: NA; v_call: TRBV11-2; j_call: TRBJ2-2; clone_size: NA; cdr3_aa: ASSLVRTGNTGELF
d_call: NA; v_call: TRBV20-1; j_call: TRBJ1-1; clone_size: few; cdr3_aa: SARDWGPNRREAF
d_call: NA; v_call: TRBV5-1; j_call: TRBJ1-1; clone_size: many; cdr3_aa: ASSLLAYTEAF
d_call: NA; v_call: TRBV3-1; j_call: TRBJ1-3; clone_size: NA; cdr3_aa: ASSPWGGPSGNTIY
d_call: TRBD1; v_call: TRBV5-1; j_call: TRBJ2-7; clone_size: few; cdr3_aa: ASSGGTGGNHEQY
d_call: TRBD1; v_call: TRBV15; j_call: TRBJ1-4; clone_size: few; cdr3_aa: ATSIGTGGTNEKLF
d_call: TRBD2; v_call: TRBV19; j_call: TRBJ2-3; clone_size: NA; cdr3_aa: ASTSSGGSSTDTQY
d_call: NA; v_call: TRBV15; j_call: TRBJ1-1; clone_size: few; cdr3_aa: ATSRDPSAEAF
d_call: TRBD1; v_call: TRBV20-1; j_call: TRBJ1-2; clone_size: few; cdr3_aa: SASKNRGGYGYT
d_call: NA; v_call: TRBV12-3/TRBV12-4; j_call: TRBJ2-1; clone_size: NA; cdr3_aa: ASSSLGPVNEQF
d_call: NA; v_call: TRBV5-4; j_call: TRBJ2-1; clone_size: NA; cdr3_aa: ASSSWGASRGISYNEQF
d_call: NA; v_call: TRBV21-1; j_call: TRBJ1-3; clone_size: NA; cdr3_aa: ASSAPHLSGNTIY
d_call: NA; v_call: TRBV5-1; j_call: TRBJ2-1; clone_size: NA; cdr3_aa: ASSWANEQF
d_call: NA; v_call: TRBV12-3/TRBV12-4; j_call: TRBJ2-1; clone_size: few; cdr3_aa: ASSGIFYNEQF
d_call: NA; v_call: TRBV6-2/TRBV6-3; j_call: TRBJ1-1; clone_size: few; cdr3_aa: ASSYLGPNTEAF
d_call: NA; v_call: TRBV20-1; j_call: TRBJ2-7; clone_size: NA; cdr3_aa: SASKGPYEQY
d_call: NA; v_call: TRBV12-3/TRBV12-4; j_call: TRBJ2-2; clone_size: NA; cdr3_aa: ASSSEGGSGELF
d_call: NA; v_call: TRBV20-1; j_call: TRBJ2-4; clone_size: few; cdr3_aa: SARDQGGVGGNIQY
d_call: TRBD1; v_call: TRBV7-2; j_call: TRBJ1-4; clone_size: once; cdr3_aa: ASSPQTGHGEKLF
d_call: NA; v_call: TRBV10-3; j_call: TRBJ1-5; clone_size: once; cdr3_aa: AISEGTGFQPKH
d_call: NA; v_call: TRBV19; j_call: TRBJ1-1; clone_size: NA; cdr3_aa: ASSIAGGMGTEAF
d_call: NA; v_call: TRBV20-1; j_call: TRBJ2-7; clone_size: NA; cdr3_aa: SVADRAGEQY
d_call: TRBD1; v_call: TRBV4-3; j_call: TRBJ2-6; clone_size: few; cdr3_aa: ASSREGQGAAGANVLT
d_call: TRBD1; v_call: TRBV6-2/TRBV6-3; j_call: TRBJ1-1; clone_size: few; cdr3_aa: ASTTRDRRNTEAF
d_call: TRBD2; v_call: TRBV6-2/TRBV6-3; j_call: TRBJ2-3; clone_size: NA; cdr3_aa: ASSNNLLAGERTDTQY
d_call: NA; v_call: TRBV5-5; j_call: TRBJ1-2; clone_size: few; cdr3_aa: ASSLIVGQTNYGYT
d_call: NA; v_call: TRBV28; j_call: TRBJ2-5; clone_size: NA; cdr3_aa: ATSAGVQETQY